What follows describes a single TCR beta chain. Its cognate antigen is unknown. A sample-barcoded 5' primer and a J-beta primer mix were used in a second PCR of about 7 to 12 cycles. At least 2.5 million CDR3-containing paired-end reads were obtained per sample. TCRdb re-called the 5' RACE reads through MiXCR, storing one row per CDR3 protein. Here the sample spans about 830,000 distinct CDR3 sequences, 62% being singletons. This sample is part of a study of blood T cells in healthy people across ages. General study findings and limits: Getting older went along with TCR beta diversity per million T cells dropping roughly linearly.

Sequenced material: blood. This TCR was sampled from a man aged 25 to 45 in good health.

The CDR3 spells CATSRATGQQPQHF. In DNA, the CDR3 is TGTGCCACCAGCAGAGCGACAGGGCAACAGCCCCAGCATTTT. The chain carries TRBV15 and TRBJ1-5, with 7 nucleotides matching TRBD1. Germline-derived CDR1 and CDR2 are LNHNV and YYDKDF (reference sequence). The CDR3 is 14 amino acids. Trimming cost V 1 base and J 7 bases; bases outside gene matches: 4.